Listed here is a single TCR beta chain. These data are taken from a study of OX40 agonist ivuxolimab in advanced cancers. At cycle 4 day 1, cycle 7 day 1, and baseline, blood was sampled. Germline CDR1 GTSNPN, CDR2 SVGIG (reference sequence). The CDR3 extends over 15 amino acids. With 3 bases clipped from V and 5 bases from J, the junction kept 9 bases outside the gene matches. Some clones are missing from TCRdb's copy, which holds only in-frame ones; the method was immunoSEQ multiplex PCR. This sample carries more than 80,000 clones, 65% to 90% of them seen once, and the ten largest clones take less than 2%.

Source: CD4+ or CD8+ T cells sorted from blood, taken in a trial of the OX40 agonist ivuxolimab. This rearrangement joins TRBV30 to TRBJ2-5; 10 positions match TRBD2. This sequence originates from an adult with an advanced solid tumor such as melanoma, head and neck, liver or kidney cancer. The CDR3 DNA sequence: TGTGCCTGGAGCGATCTAGCGGGAGAGTGGGAGACCCAGTACTTC. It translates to CAWSDLAGEWETQYF.